One and the same sample provided the 20 T cell receptor beta chains below, sequenced in a study of regulatory T cells in long-lasting Graves disease. Time point noted: newly diagnosed GD, antithyroid drugs for less than 3 months. TCR sequences were obtained from RNA taken from PBMCs. The authors built TCR beta libraries using iRepertoire HTBI primers and Arm-PCR of CDR3 regions. TCRdb recomputed calls from the multiplex PCR reads with MiXCR, one row per CDR3 protein. Among 350,000 to 500,000 distinct CDR3 sequences listed, over 15% were seen once. The same data also went into a second study, on T cells in Graves' hyperthyroidism and ophthalmopathy.

Material: peripheral blood mononuclear cells (PBMCs), obtained at new diagnosis, from a patient treated with antithyroid drugs. All receptors derive from a woman in her late teens or twenties with Graves disease.

This clonotype was seen at least ten times. V usage is TRBV20-1 and J usage is TRBJ1-1; possible D gene TRBD1, 6 bases. Germline-derived CDR1 and CDR2 are DFQATT and SNEGSKA (reference sequence). CDR3 length equals 17 residues. Deletions cut 4 bases from V and 2 bases from J, with 23 bases between. The CDR3 protein is CSATKGGGLIVNTEAFF. CDR3 bases: TGCAGTGCTACCAAGGGGGGTGGTCTTATAGTCAACACTGAAGCTTTCTTT.

This chain uses TRBV6-1 with TRBJ1-3; D call uncertain. The CDR3 extends over 15 amino acids. V was pared by 6 bases and J by 2 bases, with 14 bases between. Looked up from germline, CDR1 is MNHNS and CDR2 is SASEGT. In nucleotides, the CDR3 is TGTGCCAGCAGCCAAACCGCGGGCGCTGGAAACACCATATATTTT. This encodes CASSQTAGAGNTIYF.

This clonotype has a count of ten or more. The rearrangement joins TRBV7-2 to TRBJ2-7, with 8 bases identical to TRBD2. Germline V CDR1 and CDR2: SGHTA, FQGNSA. With 7 bases clipped from V and 3 bases from J, the junction kept 11 bases outside the gene matches. The CDR3 sequence is 15 residues long. The CDR3 region is CASTFSGAPYYEQYF. The CDR3 nucleotides read TGTGCCAGCACCTTTAGCGGGGCCCCCTACTACGAGCAGTACTTC.

This clonotype was seen at least ten times. The chain has TRBV6-1 and TRBJ2-5, with 8 nucleotides matching TRBD1. The junction had 18 bases not matched to a gene; V was cut back by 4 bases and J by 5 bases. Germline V lookup: CDR1 MNHNS, CDR2 SASEGT. The CDR3 is 18 amino acids. This CDR3 is CASSGQGRPGMRFETQYF. The CDR3 nucleotides read TGTGCCAGCAGTGGACAGGGGAGGCCAGGTATGCGGTTTGAGACCCAGTACTTC.

The chain recombines TRBV20-1 with TRBJ2-5, with 11 bases identical to TRBD2. The CDR3 is 16 amino acids. J lost 5 bases, V lost 3 bases, and 11 bases had no gene match. The germline gives CDR1 DFQATT, CDR2 SNEGSKA (reference sequence). CDR3 loop: CSASRSGLAGGETQYF. For the CDR3, the DNA is TGCAGTGCTAGCCGCTCGGGGCTAGCGGGAGGTGAGACCCAGTACTTC.

This clonotype came up a few times. The chain uses TRBV19 and TRBJ1-5; D is possibly TRBD1 (6 bases). Germline lookup yields CDR1 LNHDA and CDR2 SQIVND (reference sequence). Trimming shortened V by 4 bases and J by 1 base, and 11 bases separated the two germline ends. This CDR3 contains 15 residues. DNA for the CDR3: TGTGCCAGTAGTAGCGGGGGACACAGCAATCAGCCCCAGCATTTT. Protein product: CASSSGGHSNQPQHF.

This clonotype occurred many times. V and J are TRBV7-2 and TRBJ2-7; TRBD2 matches 9 bases. This CDR3 has 16 amino acids. Losses at the gene ends were 3 bases for V and 5 bases for J; bases not matched to a gene: 11. The V gene's germline CDR1 is SGHTA and CDR2 FQGNSA. CDR3 region: CASSFLTSGAPNEQYF. The CDR3 DNA sequence: TGTGCCAGCAGCTTCCTGACTAGCGGAGCCCCCAACGAGCAGTACTTC. The complete variable domain, with remaining parts taken from reference TRBV7-2 and TRBJ2-7, reads GAGVSQSPSNKVTEKGKDVELRCDPISGHTALYWYRQSLGQGLEFLIYFQGNSAPDKSGLPSDRFSAERTGGSVSTLTIQRTQQEDSAVYLCASSFLTSGAPNEQYFGPGTRLTVT.

In this sample, this clonotype turned up a few times. This may come from a read error, since a much larger clone is one base off. The rearrangement uses TRBV6-1 and TRBJ2-7; D possibly corresponds to TRBD2 (5 bases). V dropped 3 bases and J dropped 3 bases, with 9 bases sitting between them. Germline V gene sequence: CDR1 MNHNS, CDR2 SASEGT. CDR3 length: 13 amino acids. The CDR3 region is CASSDSDYYEQYF. CDR3 nucleotide sequence: TGTGCCAGCAGTGATTCTGACTACTACGAGCAGTACTTC.

The genes are TRBV29-1 and TRBJ1-2, with 9 bases matching TRBD1. The CDR3 has 13 amino acids. After removal of 7 bases from V and 3 bases from J, the junction contained 6 bases not matched to a gene. CDR1 SQVTM and CDR2 ANQGSEA come from the germline V gene. CDR3 bases: TGCAGCGCCCGGGACAGGGTCGACTATGGCTACACCTTC. This codes for CSARDRVDYGYTF.

This clonotype showed up just a few times. A read error may account for a junction end that differs from germline. The V gene is TRBV11-2, the J gene TRBJ2-5, with 9 bases matching TRBD2. The CDR3 totals 17 residues. Germline V gives CDR1 SGHAT, CDR2 FQNNGV. CDR3 sequence (DNA): TGTGCCAGTAGCTTAGGTCGACTAGCGGATGGGGGGGAGACCCAGTACTTC. The encoded protein is CASSLGRLADGGETQYF.

This clonotype was recorded many times. The chain carries TRBV5-1 and TRBJ2-7, with 7 bases that match TRBD1. CDR1 is SGHRS, CDR2 YFSETQ, per germline. The V and J ends lost 0 bases and 0 bases, in that order; junction bases with no gene match: 3. The CDR3 loop spans 15 amino acids. This chain's CDR3 is CASSLVGDSSYEQYF. The CDR3 DNA reads TGCGCCAGCAGCTTGGTAGGGGACAGCTCCTACGAGCAGTACTTC.

This clonotype was seen at least ten times. The V call is TRBV27, the J call TRBJ1-1; weak D call: TRBD1 (6 bases). Trimming removed 7 bases from V and 3 bases from J, with 18 bases in between. CDR3 length: 15 amino acids. In germline, CDR1 is MNHEY, CDR2 SMNVEV (reference sequence). The CDR3 sequence is CASKIWTESYTEAFF. CDR3 bases: TGTGCCAGCAAAATCTGGACAGAATCATACACTGAAGCTTTCTTT.

The sample holds many counts of this clonotype. V gene TRBV30 combines with J gene TRBJ1-5, with D tentatively TRBD1 (6 bases). Trimming left V 4 bases short and J 6 bases short, with 16 bases between. This CDR3 is built from 14 residues. Germline-derived CDR1 and CDR2 are GTSNPN and SVGIG (reference sequence). CDR3 sequence (DNA): TGTGCCTGGACCTCACAGGGACTGGGTCAGCCCCAGCATTTT. Translating gives CAWTSQGLGQPQHF.

The chain combines TRBV30 with TRBJ2-7, with D unresolved. V was cut by 3 bases and J by 12 bases, with 18 bases left in between. The CDR3 totals 12 residues. Germline-derived CDR1 and CDR2 are GTSNPN and SVGIG (reference sequence). This chain's CDR3 is CAWSASLGIAYF. In DNA, the CDR3 is TGTGCCTGGAGCGCCAGTTTGGGGATAGCGTACTTC.

In its sample, this clonotype was seen many times. The genes are TRBV6-2 or TRBV6-3 and TRBJ2-7; the match to TRBD1 covers 7 bases. The CDR3 contains 15 residues. J gave up 2 bases and V 2 bases, and 6 bases lay outside the gene matches. The germline V gene has CDR1 MNHEY and CDR2 SVGEGT. CDR3 loop: CASSYGHRGAYEQYF. CDR3 sequence (DNA): TGTGCCAGCAGTTACGGACACAGGGGAGCCTACGAGCAGTACTTC.

In its sample, this clonotype was seen a few times. The CDR3 reads CASSLIRTYVDSPLHF. The CDR3 region has the DNA TGTGCCAGCAGCCTAATACGGACATACGTCGATTCACCCCTCCACTTT. V and J are TRBV7-8 and TRBJ1-6; a possible D gene is TRBD1 (5 bases). With 5 bases removed from V and 8 bases from J, the gap between germline ends came to 19 bases. The germline CDR1 and CDR2 sequences are SGHVS and FQNEAQ. The CDR3 runs to 16 residues.

This chain joins TRBV4-1 and TRBJ1-4; possible D gene TRBD1, 5 bases. The ends were cut back, 5 bases at V and 4 bases at J, with 11 bases in the middle. Germline CDR1 and CDR2: MGHRA and YSYEKL. The CDR3 contains 14 residues. The CDR3, as DNA: TGCGCCAGCAGCTACGGGGACCGTAATGAAAAACTGTTTTTT. Amino acid sequence: CASSYGDRNEKLFF.

Points on this clonotype: A read error may explain this, as a much larger clone is one base away. CDR3 region: CASSLTGRGLHEQYF. DNA for the CDR3: TGTGCCAGCAGCTTGACGGGGAGGGGGCTCCATGAGCAGTACTTC. The chain is built from TRBV11-2 and TRBJ2-7, with D possibly called TRBD1 or TRBD2 (7 bases each). The CDR3 runs to 15 residues. Germline lookup yields CDR1 SGHAT and CDR2 FQNNGV. Deletions cut 3 bases from V and 7 bases from J, with 19 bases between. The full variable domain, with the rest looked up from reference TRBV11-2 and TRBJ2-7, is EAGVAQSPRYKIIEKRQSVAFWCNPISGHATLYWYQQILGQGPKLLIQFQNNGVVDDSQLPKDRFSAERLKGVDSTLKIQPAKLEDSAVYLCASSLTGRGLHEQYFGPGTRLTVT.

This clonotype was detected many times. V and J are TRBV20-1 and TRBJ2-5; tentatively, D is TRBD2 (6 bases). CDR1 is DFQATT and CDR2 is SNEGSKA in the germline V gene (reference sequence). V lost 0 bases to trimming and J lost 1 base, with 9 bases between them. This CDR3 has 14 amino acids. DNA for the CDR3: TGCAGTGCTAGAGATGAAGCGGGCCAAGAGACCCAGTACTTC. Translating it yields CSARDEAGQETQYF.

This clonotype was observed a handful of times. The chain links TRBV12-3 or TRBV12-4 to TRBJ2-1; 11 nucleotides align to TRBD1. The CDR3 loop spans 17 amino acids. V lost 6 bases and J lost 10; bases outside the gene matches: 17. In nucleotides, the CDR3 is TGTGCCAGCAGGACGAGGACCTCCGGGACAGGGGGAGAGGAGCAGTTCTTC. Its protein is CASRTRTSGTGGEEQFF.